Listed below are T cell receptor beta chains from one sample, sequenced in a study of Ad26.COV2.S vaccination and SARS-CoV-2 variants. Generated by immunoSEQ multiplex PCR, the TCRdb table keeps only in-frame clones and is missing some. The data contain around 250,000 clones, roughly 85% of them singletons. This specimen was peripheral blood, taken in a trial of Ad26.COV2.S vaccine versus placebo. The receptors were sampled from a person aged 18-60 years who received the Ad26.COV2.S COVID-19 vaccine or a placebo. Both conserved end residues are part of each CDR3. A D gene is named only where the DNA matches it firmly. The size field is filled for only some rows; it gives once, few, many or a size class.

size	J	D	V	CDR3	DNA
-	TRBJ2-6	TRBD1	TRBV6-4	CASSLSQGVGVLTF	TGTGCCAGCAGTCTATCGCAGGGGGTCGGGGTCCTGACTTTC
-	TRBJ2-5	TRBD1	TRBV2	CASRPDRTGETQYF	TGTGCCAGCAGACCGGACAGGACCGGGGAGACCCAGTACTTC
-	TRBJ1-1	-	TRBV29-1	CSVGIQGGTEAFF	TGCAGCGTTGGAATACAGGGAGGCACTGAAGCTTTCTTT
-	TRBJ1-2	-	TRBV12-3/TRBV12-4	CASSSRGLYGYTF	TGTGCCAGCAGCTCCCGGGGCCTCTATGGCTACACCTTC
-	TRBJ2-7	-	TRBV10-2	CASSELAGVNEQYF	TGCGCCAGCAGTGAGTTAGCAGGGGTGAACGAGCAGTACTTC
-	TRBJ1-2	TRBD1	TRBV6-6	CASSRTGMSYGYTF	TGTGCCAGCAGTAGGACAGGGATGAGCTATGGCTACACCTTC
-	TRBJ2-5	-	TRBV7-3	CASSFGQQETQYF	TGTGCCAGCAGCTTCGGACAGCAAGAGACCCAGTACTTC
-	TRBJ2-5	TRBD2	TRBV6-2/TRBV6-3	CASSTGQGLQETQYF	TGTGCCAGCAGTACGGGTCAGGGACTACAAGAGACCCAGTACTTC
once	TRBJ1-1	-	TRBV19	CASKRYTEAFF	TGTGCCAGTAAGAGGTACACTGAAGCTTTCTTT
-	TRBJ1-2	TRBD1	TRBV7-2	CASSADRASYGYTF	TGTGCCAGCAGCGCGGACAGGGCCAGCTATGGCTACACCTTC
-	TRBJ1-6	TRBD1	TRBV27	CASSTDRGYNSPLHF	TGTGCCAGCAGTACGGACAGGGGCTATAATTCACCCCTCCACTTT
-	TRBJ2-3	-	TRBV15	CATSRDPKSTDTQYF	TGTGCCACCAGCAGAGATCCCAAGAGCACAGATACGCAGTATTTT